Following are 10 T cell receptor beta chains from one sample sequenced in a study of T cell responses to AZD1222 COVID-19 vaccine. The protocol was immunoSEQ multiplex PCR, while the TCRdb copy is restricted to in-frame clones and leaves out a portion. Of approximately 140,000 clones listed, roughly 90% are singletons. Specimen: peripheral blood, collected 28 days after the second AZD1222 dose. The receptors here all came from an adult who received the AZD1222 COVID-19 vaccine.

J is TRBJ1-1 and V is TRBV5-1; perhaps TRBD1 as D (5 bases). V was pared by 3 bases and J by 5 bases, with 14 bases between. The CDR3 covers 14 residues. Germline assignment: CDR1 SGHRS and CDR2 YFSETQ. The CDR3 is CASSWKATATEAFF. The CDR3 DNA reads TGCGCCAGCAGCTGGAAGGCGACAGCAACTGAAGCTTTCTTT.

The genes are TRBV3-1 (or the pseudogene TRBV3-2) and TRBJ1-1; D may be TRBD1 (5 bases). The CDR3 runs 13 residues. Trimming removed 5 bases from V and 5 bases from J, with 12 bases in between. CDR1 and CDR2 (germline): LGHDT, YNNKEL (reference sequence). The CDR3 protein is CASSFLEGTEAFF. In DNA, the CDR3 is TGTGCCAGCAGCTTCCTGGAGGGGACTGAAGCTTTCTTT.

With respect to this clone: This specimen includes other DNA sequences encoding the same CDR3. The chain carries TRBV28 and TRBJ1-2, with D possibly TRBD1 on 5 matching bases. V was pared by 4 bases and J by 4 bases, with 7 bases between. The CDR3 consists of 12 residues. From germline, CDR1 is MDHEN and CDR2 SYDVKM. CDR3 protein: CASSSGTYGYTF. DNA of the CDR3: TGTGCCAGCAGTTCCGGGACCTATGGCTACACCTTC.

The chain uses TRBV19 and TRBJ1-2; D is unresolved. The CDR3 length is 14 residues. V was trimmed by 6 bases and J by 5 bases, leaving 16 bases between them. Per the germline V gene, CDR1 is LNHDA and CDR2 is SQIVND (reference sequence). CDR3 nucleotide sequence: TGTGCCAGTAGCACGCAGAGTTCCCGGTATGGCTACACCTTC. Residues: CASSTQSSRYGYTF.

The chain uses TRBV3-1 (or the pseudogene TRBV3-2) and TRBJ1-4; D may be TRBD1 (6 bases). CDR3 length equals 17 residues. Per the germline V gene, CDR1 is LGHDT and CDR2 is YNNKEL (reference sequence). V lost 2 bases and J lost 2, with 15 bases in between. CDR3 nucleotides: TGTGCCAGCAGCCAACATCCAGGGGCGGGGACTAATGAAAAACTGTTTTTT. Residues: CASSQHPGAGTNEKLFF.

The chain recombines TRBV5-1 with TRBJ2-5, with TRBD2 identical over 8 bases. The CDR3 covers 14 residues. The germline V gene encodes CDR1 SGHRS and CDR2 YFSETQ. Trimming took 2 bases from V and 5 from J; bases not matched to a gene: 5. The DNA of the CDR3 is TGCGCCAGCAGCTTACCGGGACTAGTCGAGACCCAGTACTTC. Protein sequence: CASSLPGLVETQYF.

The rearrangement uses TRBV7-9 and TRBJ1-1; D unclear. The CDR3 runs to 13 residues. The V end was cut by 5 bases, the J end by 1 base, with 8 bases between. In germline, CDR1 is SEHNR, CDR2 FQNEAQ (reference sequence). The CDR3 here is CASSPVRNTEAFF. The CDR3 bases are TGTGCCAGCAGCCCCGTAAGGAACACTGAAGCTTTCTTT.

The chain couples TRBV10-3 to TRBJ2-1; 8 nucleotides line up with TRBD1. The CDR3 totals 16 residues. The V and J ends lost 3 bases and 6 bases, in that order; junction bases with no gene match: 10. The germline V gene encodes CDR1 ENHRY and CDR2 SYGVKD. CDR3 protein: CAISDSGTGHGNEQFF. The CDR3 region has the DNA TGTGCCATCAGTGACTCCGGGACAGGTCATGGCAATGAGCAGTTCTTC.

This rearrangement joins TRBV3-1 (or the pseudogene TRBV3-2) to TRBJ1-2, with D hard to call. The CDR3 contains 13 residues. Per the germline V gene, CDR1 is LGHDT and CDR2 is YNNKEL (reference sequence). V lost 1 base and J lost 6, with 9 bases in between. CDR3 amino acids: CASSQAQPNGYTF. In nucleotides, the CDR3 is TGTGCCAGCAGCCAAGCCCAGCCAAATGGCTACACCTTC.

V gene TRBV12-3 or TRBV12-4 combines with J gene TRBJ1-5; D ambiguous. This CDR3 has 13 amino acids. V was cut by 6 bases and J by 7 bases, with 13 bases left in between. CDR3: CASRLRFGQPQHF. CDR3 DNA sequence: TGTGCCAGCAGACTACGATTTGGACAGCCCCAGCATTTT.